This TCR beta chain was observed in a study of shared clonotypes between healthy human individuals. Original methodology: Filtering was not the same, since immunoSEQ gave junction-only sequences without quality scores. Sequencing was performed with immunoSEQ multiplex PCR; in TCRdb, only in-frame clones are kept and a portion is missing. V and J calls and clone size come straight from that table; D and trimming were deduced from the DNA. The profile covers about 2 million clones, with about 94% appearing a single time and approximately 1.2% taken by the ten largest. This clone was counted a single time. The antigen is undetermined. General study findings and limits: Clonotypes shared by all four donors outscored non-shared clonotypes in generation probability.

Naive CD8 cells, CD45RO-negative and positively selected for CCR7, excluded terminally differentiated effector memory CD45RA+ cells. Among the donors, all were Caucasian adults who lived in Nashville, Tennessee. The specimen sequenced was naive CD8+ T cells sorted from blood. This receptor was identified in a man between 18 and 35 years old in good health.

This CDR3 is CASSLSTLGPINYGYTF. CDR3 in DNA: TGTGCCAGCAGTTTATCGACATTAGGGCCGATTAACTATGGCTACACCTTC. The chain joins TRBV27 to TRBJ1-2; D ambiguous. Trimming shortened V by 0 bases and J by 1 base, and 15 bases separated the two germline ends. The CDR3 is made up of 17 amino acids. CDR1 and CDR2 (germline): MNHEY, SMNVEV (reference sequence).